This section outlines one T cell receptor (beta chain) sequence together with its context. Its antigen target is currently unknown. The record has no base qualities; no much larger clone is one base away. The sample was run on an Illumina NovaSeq 6000. TCRalpha and TCRbeta cDNA libraries were built by 5'RACE with constant-segment primers, adding sample barcodes and unique molecular identifiers. Trizol reagent was used to extract RNA from every sample. Amplification of the libraries took two PCR steps, and the second step added a second sample barcode plus Illumina TruSeq adapters. Sequencing of the libraries was done on an Illumina NovaSeq, producing 2 x 150 bp paired-end reads. Turning to the authors' computational methods: With migec v1.2.7, reads were demultiplexed and then collapsed into UMI-guided consensus sequences. Using mixcr v2.1.11, the UMI consensuses were aligned to TRA and TRB V and J templates and assembled into clonotypes. A clonotype was counted as expanded or contracted only if both edgeR and NoisET called the change significant, with noise models trained on biological replicates. For edgeR calls, a false discovery rate-adjusted p below 0.01 and a log2 fold-change threshold of 1 were applied. As an exploratory analysis of dynamics, PCA with hierarchical clustering was applied to max-normalized trajectories of the 1000 most abundant clonotypes. The CD4 or CD8 phenotype of responding clones was assigned using the separately sequenced CD4+ and CD8+ repertoires. The public reads were quality trimmed at Q25 with fastp and then assembled into clones with MiXCR by TCRdb, keeping productive beta chains. Entries are consolidated by CDR3 protein sequence, retaining the most common genes and DNA. The V and J calls here are based on TCRdb, not the publication. The table for this sample lists hundreds of thousands of distinct CDR3 sequences; 15% of them were counted only once. 2.1% of the sample is in the top ten clones.

Ficoll-Paque density gradient centrifugation was used to isolate PBMCs. Unmatched junction bases come to 8, with V trimmed by 0 bases and J by 4 bases. The CDR3 spans 16 residues, from the cysteine through the phenylalanine. The DNA shown is the 48-base CDR3, in frame from base 1. The CDR1 and CDR2 encoded by the germline V gene are SGHRS and YFSETQ. The data were obtained in a study of T-cell memory formation after mild COVID-19 (dated by TCRdb to about 2021). Background for the entire study: TCR sequence clusters from the two donors were found to be largely donor specific. In a couple of donors, T-cell clones that expanded and contracted after mild COVID-19 were tracked by sequencing TCRalpha and TCRbeta repertoires over time. The cohort was made up of two young adult volunteers, one female and one male, who were previously healthy. Study-wide findings and limitations: Some responding clones were detected in pre-infection memory, which suggested that pre-existing cross-reactive memory T cells had joined the SARS-CoV-2 response. Only two mild cases were covered by the study, and larger cohorts that include severe cases with pre-infection samples were considered necessary. Clones that contracted from day 15 to 85 showed balanced CD4/CD8 phenotypes, whereas a second wave of clones that expanded from day 15 to 37 leaned towards CD4+. Contracting CD4+ clones turned up mainly in the CM and EM memory subsets, whereas EMRA was where CD8+ clones were enriched. Whether the second-wave clones peaking on day 37 were SARS-CoV-2 specific was not confirmed.

The chain is made from TRBV5-1 and TRBJ2-5; TRBD2 agrees with 8 junctional bases. The sequence was collected from an adult woman who had mild COVID-19 (a few samples of this study predate the infection). The sample titles of this study are shuffled in the database, so cell type and time point are left out; the donor was told from shared clones. Sequences were obtained from PBMCs or a T cell subset sorted from them (not recorded which). CDR3 loop: CASSLAKAGESETQYF. The sequence in DNA is TGCGCCAGCAGCTTGGCCAAAGCGGGAGAGTCAGAGACCCAGTACTTC. With the rest looked up from the reference TRBV5-1 and TRBJ2-5 genes rather than sequenced, the full variable domain is KAGVTQTPRYLIKTRGQQVTLSCSPISGHRSVSWYQQTPGQGLQFLFEYFSETQRNKGNFPGRFSGRQFSNSRSEMNVSTLELGDSALYLCASSLAKAGESETQYFGPGTRLLVL.